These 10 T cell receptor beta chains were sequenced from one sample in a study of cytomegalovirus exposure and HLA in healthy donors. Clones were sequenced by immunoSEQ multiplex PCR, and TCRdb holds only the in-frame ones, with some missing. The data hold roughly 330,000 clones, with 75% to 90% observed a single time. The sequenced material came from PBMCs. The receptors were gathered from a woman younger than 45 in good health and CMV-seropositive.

The CDR3 loop reads CASSLDSGAAYGYTF. For the CDR3, the DNA is TGTGCCAGCAGCTTAGATTCCGGGGCGGCCTATGGCTACACCTTC. The chain uses TRBV7-3 and TRBJ1-2, with D possibly being TRBD1 (5 bases). The CDR3 loop spans 15 amino acids. Germline V gene lookup returns CDR1 SGHTA and CDR2 FQGTGA. V lost 2 bases and J 4 bases, leaving 14 bases between the germline ends.

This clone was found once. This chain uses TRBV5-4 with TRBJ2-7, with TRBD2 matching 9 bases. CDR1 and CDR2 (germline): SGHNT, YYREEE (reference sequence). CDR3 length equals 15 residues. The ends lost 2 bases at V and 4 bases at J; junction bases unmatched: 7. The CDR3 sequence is CASSFLSGSKYEQYF. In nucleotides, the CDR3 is TGTGCCAGCAGCTTTCTTAGCGGGAGTAAATACGAGCAGTACTTC.

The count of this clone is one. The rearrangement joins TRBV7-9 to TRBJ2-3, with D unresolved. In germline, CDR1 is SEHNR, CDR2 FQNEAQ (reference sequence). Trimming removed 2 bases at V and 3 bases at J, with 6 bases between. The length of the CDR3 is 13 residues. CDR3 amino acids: CASSLSLTDTQYF. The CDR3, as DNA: TGTGCCAGCAGCTTATCCTTGACAGATACGCAGTATTTT.

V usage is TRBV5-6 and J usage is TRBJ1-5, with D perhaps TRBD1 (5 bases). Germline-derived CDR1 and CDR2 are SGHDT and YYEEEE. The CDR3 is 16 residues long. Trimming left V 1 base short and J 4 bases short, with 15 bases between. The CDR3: CASSLWGYSGNQPQHF. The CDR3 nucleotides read TGTGCCAGCAGCTTGTGGGGGTATAGCGGTAATCAGCCCCAGCATTTT.

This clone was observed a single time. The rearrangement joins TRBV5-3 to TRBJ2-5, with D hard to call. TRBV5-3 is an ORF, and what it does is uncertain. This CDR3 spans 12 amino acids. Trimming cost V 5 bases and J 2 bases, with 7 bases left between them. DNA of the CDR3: TGTGCCAGAAGATTCGTTCAAGAGACCCAGTACTTC. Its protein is CARRFVQETQYF.

The CDR3 sequence is CATSRDSPHIGETQYF. The CDR3 DNA is TGTGCCACCAGCAGAGATTCCCCCCATATCGGAGAGACCCAGTACTTC. The V and J genes are TRBV15 and TRBJ2-5; D remains ambiguous. Trimming took 0 bases from V and 4 from J, leaving 15 bases between them. CDR3 size: 16 residues. CDR1 is LNHNV and CDR2 is YYDKDF in the germline V gene (reference sequence).

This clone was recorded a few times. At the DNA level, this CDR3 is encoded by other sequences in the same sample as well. The CDR3 bases are TGTGCCTGGAGTGTCGGGGGAGGGACTGAAGCTTTCTTT. Its translation: CAWSVGGGTEAFF. The V and J genes are TRBV30 and TRBJ1-1; TRBD1 is a possible D gene (5 bases). This CDR3 is built from 13 residues. Germline V CDR1 and CDR2: GTSNPN, SVGIG (reference sequence). Trimming cost V 0 bases and J 5 bases, with 10 bases left between them.

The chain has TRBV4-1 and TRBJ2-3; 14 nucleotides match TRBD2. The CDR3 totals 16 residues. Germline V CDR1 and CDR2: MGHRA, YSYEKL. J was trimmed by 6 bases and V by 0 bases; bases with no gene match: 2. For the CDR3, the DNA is TGCGCCAGCAGCCAAGAGGGACTAGCGGGAGCGGATACGCAGTATTTT. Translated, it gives CASSQEGLAGADTQYF.

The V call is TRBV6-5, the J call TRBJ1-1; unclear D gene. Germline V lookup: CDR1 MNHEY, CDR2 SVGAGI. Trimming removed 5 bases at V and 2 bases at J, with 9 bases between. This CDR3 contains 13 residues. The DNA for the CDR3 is TGTGCCAGCAGTGAAATAGCCAACACTGAAGCTTTCTTT. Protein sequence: CASSEIANTEAFF.

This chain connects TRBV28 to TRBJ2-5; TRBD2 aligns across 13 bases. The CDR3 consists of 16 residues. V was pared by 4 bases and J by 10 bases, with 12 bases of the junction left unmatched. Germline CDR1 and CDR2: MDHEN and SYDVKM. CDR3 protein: CASSSPRTSGSRDQYF. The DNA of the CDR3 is TGTGCCAGCAGTTCTCCCCGGACTAGCGGGAGTAGGGACCAGTACTTC.